This T cell receptor beta chain was profiled in a study of patients and donors after allogeneic stem cell transplantation. TCRdb reanalysed the RT-PCR reads using MiXCR and keeps one entry per CDR3 protein. Of fewer than 25,000 distinct CDR3 sequences listed, about 30% are singletons. The TCR was taken from a human donor who was either an allogeneic HSCT recipient or a stem cell or donor lymphocyte infusion donor (not recorded which). It is not recorded whose cells these are; they may come from a transplant donor. The sequenced material came from blood, either unsorted or a sorted T cell fraction (not recorded which).

CDR3 nucleotides: TGTGCCAGCAGCCAAGGGAGGAGTCTAGGGTATGGCTACACCTTC. This encodes CASSQGRSLGYGYTF. The chain employs TRBV3-1 and TRBJ1-2, with D unresolved. From germline, CDR1 is LGHDT and CDR2 YNNKEL (reference sequence). Trimming cost V 1 base and J 5 bases, with 14 bases left between them. The CDR3 consists of 15 residues.